Below, 4 T cell receptor beta chains from the same sample are listed, as sequenced in a study of Graves' ophthalmopathy and Graves' hyperthyroidism. RNA transcripts were the source from which TCR beta CDR3 regions were amplified. An opening RT-PCR round employed HTBI primers and preceded a second-round multiplex PCR. TCRdb processed the multiplex PCR reads anew with MiXCR; each CDR3 protein has one entry. The sample includes about 370,000 distinct CDR3 sequences, around 17% seen only once; the top ten take about 1.4%. Sequencing was performed on peripheral blood. The receptors come from a woman between 18 and 29 years old with Graves' ophthalmopathy.

This clonotype was seen many times. A read error may be the cause here, since a much bigger clone is one base away. The chain links TRBV28 to TRBJ1-5; D is possibly TRBD1 (6 bases). CDR3 length: 14 amino acids. The germline CDR1 and CDR2 sequences are MDHEN and SYDVKM. In DNA, the CDR3 is TGTGCCAGTAGACAGGTCCAAAGCAATCGGCCCCAGCATTTT. Its translation is CASRQVQSNRPQHF.

This clonotype occurred a few times. The rearrangement joins TRBV28 to TRBJ2-2, with D perhaps TRBD1 (5 bases). The CDR3 runs 19 residues. Germline values: CDR1 MDHEN, CDR2 SYDVKM. Trimming took off 6 bases at V and 1 base at J, with 24 bases between the two ends. The CDR3 loop reads CASRPGPRTKGKNTGELFF. In nucleotides, the CDR3 is TGTGCCAGCAGACCCGGGCCCCGCACGAAGGGGAAGAACACCGGGGAGCTGTTTTTT.

This clonotype has a count of ten or more. The chain combines TRBV9 with TRBJ2-7; the match to TRBD1 covers 8 bases. J lost 2 bases, V lost 2 bases, and 6 bases had no gene match. CDR1 is SGDLS, CDR2 YYNGEE, per germline. The CDR3 is made up of 15 amino acids. The CDR3 protein is CASSVGTGLTYEQYF. For the CDR3, the DNA is TGTGCCAGCAGCGTTGGGACAGGCCTCACCTACGAGCAGTACTTC.

This clonotype was detected ten times or more. This chain joins TRBV6-2 or TRBV6-3 and TRBJ2-7; TRBD2 aligns across 8 bases. The CDR3 has 14 residues. The V and J ends lost 7 bases and 4 bases, in that order; junction bases with no gene match: 9. CDR1 and CDR2 (germline): MNHEY, SVGEGT. The CDR3 is CASNRSGRGYEQYF. CDR3 DNA: TGTGCCAGCAACCGAAGCGGGAGAGGTTACGAGCAGTACTTC.